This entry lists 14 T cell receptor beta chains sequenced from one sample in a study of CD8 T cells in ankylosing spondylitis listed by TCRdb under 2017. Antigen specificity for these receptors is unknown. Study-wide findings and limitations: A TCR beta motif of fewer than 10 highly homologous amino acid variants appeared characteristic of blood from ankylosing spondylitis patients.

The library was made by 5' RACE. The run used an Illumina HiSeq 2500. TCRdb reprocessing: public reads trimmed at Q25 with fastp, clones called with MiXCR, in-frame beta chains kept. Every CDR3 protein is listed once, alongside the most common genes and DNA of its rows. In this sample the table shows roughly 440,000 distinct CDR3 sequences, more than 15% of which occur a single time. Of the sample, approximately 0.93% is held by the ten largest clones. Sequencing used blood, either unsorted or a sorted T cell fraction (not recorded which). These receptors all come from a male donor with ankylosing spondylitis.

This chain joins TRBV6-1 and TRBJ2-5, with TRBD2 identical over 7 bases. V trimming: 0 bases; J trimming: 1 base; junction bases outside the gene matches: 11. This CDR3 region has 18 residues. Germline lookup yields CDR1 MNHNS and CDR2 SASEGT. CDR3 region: CASSEAGRDWLLQETQYF. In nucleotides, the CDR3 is TGTGCCAGCAGTGAAGCTGGGAGGGACTGGCTCCTCCAAGAGACCCAGTACTTC.

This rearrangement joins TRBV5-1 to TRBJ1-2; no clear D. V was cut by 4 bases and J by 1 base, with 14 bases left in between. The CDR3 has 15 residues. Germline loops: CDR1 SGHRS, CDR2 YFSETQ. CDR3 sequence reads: CASSLDPRSNYGYTF. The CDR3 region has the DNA TGCGCCAGCAGCCTGGACCCACGTAGTAACTATGGCTACACCTTC. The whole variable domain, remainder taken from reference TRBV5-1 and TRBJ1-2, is KAGVTQTPRYLIKTRGQQVTLSCSPISGHRSVSWYQQTPGQGLQFLFEYFSETQRNKGNFPGRFSGRQFSNSRSEMNVSTLELGDSALYLCASSLDPRSNYGYTFGSGTRLTVV.

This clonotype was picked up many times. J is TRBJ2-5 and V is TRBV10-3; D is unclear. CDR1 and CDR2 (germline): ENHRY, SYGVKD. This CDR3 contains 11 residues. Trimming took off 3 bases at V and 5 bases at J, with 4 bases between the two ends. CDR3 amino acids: CAISDRETQYF. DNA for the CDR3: TGTGCCATCAGTGATAGGGAGACCCAGTACTTC.

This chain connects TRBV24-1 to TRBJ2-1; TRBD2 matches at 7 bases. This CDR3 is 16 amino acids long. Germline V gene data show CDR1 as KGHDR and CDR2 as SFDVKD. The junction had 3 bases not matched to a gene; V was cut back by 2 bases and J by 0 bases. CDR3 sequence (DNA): TGTGCCACCAGTGATTCTGGCGGGAGCTCCTACAATGAGCAGTTCTTC. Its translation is CATSDSGGSSYNEQFF.

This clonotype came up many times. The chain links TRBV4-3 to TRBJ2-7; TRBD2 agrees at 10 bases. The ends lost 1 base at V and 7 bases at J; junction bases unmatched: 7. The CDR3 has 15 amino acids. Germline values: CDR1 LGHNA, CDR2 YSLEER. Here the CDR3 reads CASSQGVAGGREQYF. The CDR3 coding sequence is TGCGCCAGCAGCCAAGGGGTAGCGGGAGGACGAGAGCAGTACTTC.

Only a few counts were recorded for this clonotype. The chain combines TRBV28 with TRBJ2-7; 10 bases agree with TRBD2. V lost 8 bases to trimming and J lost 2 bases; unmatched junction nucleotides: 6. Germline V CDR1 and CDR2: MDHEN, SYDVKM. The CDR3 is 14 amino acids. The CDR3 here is CASLRTSGPYEQYF. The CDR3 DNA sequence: TGTGCCAGCCTCCGGACTAGCGGACCCTACGAGCAGTACTTC. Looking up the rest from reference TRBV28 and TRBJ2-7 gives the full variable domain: DVKVTQSSRYLVKRTGEKVFLECVQDMDHENMFWYRQDPGLGLRLIYFSYDVKMKEKGDIPEGYSVSREKKERFSLILESASTNQTSMYLCASLRTSGPYEQYFGPGTRLTVT.

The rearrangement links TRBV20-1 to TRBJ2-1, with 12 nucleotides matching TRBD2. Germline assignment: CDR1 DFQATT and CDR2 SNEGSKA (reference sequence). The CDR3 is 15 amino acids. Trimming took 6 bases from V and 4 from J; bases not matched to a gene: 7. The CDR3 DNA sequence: TGCAGTGCGGCCCCGGGACTAGCGGGTTACAATGAGCAGTTCTTC. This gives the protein CSAAPGLAGYNEQFF.

For the CDR3, the DNA is TGTGCCAGCAGTGAATGGGCAGGGGCGGTCAATGAGCAGTTCTTC. It codes for CASSEWAGAVNEQFF. The V and J genes are TRBV6-1 and TRBJ2-1; D possibly corresponds to TRBD1 (6 bases). This CDR3 is built from 15 residues. In germline, CDR1 is MNHNS, CDR2 SASEGT. Trimming removed 2 bases at V and 6 bases at J, with 14 bases between.

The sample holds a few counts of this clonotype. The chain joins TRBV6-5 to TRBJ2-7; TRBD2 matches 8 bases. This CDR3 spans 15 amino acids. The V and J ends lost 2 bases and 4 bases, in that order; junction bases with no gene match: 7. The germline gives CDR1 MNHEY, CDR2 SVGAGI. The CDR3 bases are TGTGCCAGCAGTTACGATCCGGGAGGGCCATACGAGCAGTACTTC. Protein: CASSYDPGGPYEQYF.

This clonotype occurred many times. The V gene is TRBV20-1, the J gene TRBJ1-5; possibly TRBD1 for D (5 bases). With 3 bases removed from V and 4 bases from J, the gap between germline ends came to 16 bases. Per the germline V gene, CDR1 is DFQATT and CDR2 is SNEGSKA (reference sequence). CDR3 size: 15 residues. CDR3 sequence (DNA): TGCAGTGCTAGCTGGGGCCCCGAGATTAATCAGCCCCAGCATTTT. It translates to CSASWGPEINQPQHF.

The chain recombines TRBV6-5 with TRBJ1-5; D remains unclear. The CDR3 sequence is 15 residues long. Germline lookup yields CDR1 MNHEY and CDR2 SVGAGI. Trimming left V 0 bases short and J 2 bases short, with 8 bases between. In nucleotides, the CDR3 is TGTGCCAGCAGTTACTCATTCACAGGCAATCAGCCCCAGCATTTT. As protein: CASSYSFTGNQPQHF.

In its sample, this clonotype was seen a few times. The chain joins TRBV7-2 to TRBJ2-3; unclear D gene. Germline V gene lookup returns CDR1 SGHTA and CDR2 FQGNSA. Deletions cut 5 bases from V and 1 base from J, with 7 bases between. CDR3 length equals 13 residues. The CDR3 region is CASSVRGTDTQYF. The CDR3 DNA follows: TGTGCCAGCAGCGTGAGAGGCACAGATACGCAGTATTTT.

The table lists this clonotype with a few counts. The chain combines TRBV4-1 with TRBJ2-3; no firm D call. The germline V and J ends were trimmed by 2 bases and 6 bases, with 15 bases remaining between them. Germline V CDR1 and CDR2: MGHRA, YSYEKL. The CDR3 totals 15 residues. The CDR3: CASSQIPLGLDTQYF. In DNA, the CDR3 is TGCGCCAGCAGCCAAATCCCCTTGGGTTTGGATACGCAGTATTTT.

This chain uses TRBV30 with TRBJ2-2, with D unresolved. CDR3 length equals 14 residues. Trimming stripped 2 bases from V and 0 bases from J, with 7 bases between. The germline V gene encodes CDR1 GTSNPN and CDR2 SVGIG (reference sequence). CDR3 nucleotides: TGTGCCTGGAGTTTACTTACGAACACCGGGGAGCTGTTTTTT. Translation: CAWSLLTNTGELFF.